The 7 T cell receptor beta chains reported below all come from one sample, sequenced in a study of T cells after yellow fever vaccination. Each CDR3 protein gets one entry after TCRdb re-called the 5' RACE reads with MiXCR. Altogether 120,000 or so distinct CDR3 sequences are present, 13% to 15% being singletons, with the ten largest covering more than 40%. This material consisted of CD8+ T cells sorted from PBMCs, taken 5 days after the yellow fever booster vaccination. The origin of the receptors is a man in his late teens or twenties who received the YFV17D yellow fever vaccine.

CDR3 nucleotide sequence: TGTGCCAGCAGCCCTCTGGGGGACGTACCGCGGGACAGGGCCTACGAGCAGTACTTC. Amino acid sequence: CASSPLGDVPRDRAYEQYF. V is TRBV2 and J is TRBJ2-7, with 9 nucleotides matching TRBD1. The V and J ends lost 6 bases and 2 bases, in that order; junction bases with no gene match: 20. CDR1 and CDR2 (germline): SNHLY, FYNNEI. This CDR3 spans 19 amino acids.

This chain uses TRBV7-6 with TRBJ2-7; D is possibly TRBD1 or TRBD2 (5 bases each). Germline V gene sequence: CDR1 SGHVS, CDR2 FNYEAQ. V lost 7 bases and J 1 base, leaving 20 bases between the germline ends. The CDR3 has 16 amino acids. CDR3 protein: CASTPGRGGLSYEQYF. The CDR3 DNA follows: TGTGCCAGCACCCCAGGACGGGGCGGGCTGTCCTACGAGCAGTACTTC.

This sequence joins TRBV6-1 and TRBJ1-5; TRBD1 agrees at 11 bases. Germline CDR1 reads MNHNS; CDR2 reads SASEGT. The V segment lost 3 bases and the J segment 5 bases; nucleotides outside the gene matches: 6. The CDR3 contains 16 residues. This chain's CDR3 is CASSDPGQGAYQPQHF. CDR3 sequence (DNA): TGTGCCAGCAGTGATCCCGGACAGGGGGCTTATCAGCCCCAGCATTTT.

This clonotype was seen at least ten times. This sequence joins TRBV7-9 and TRBJ2-7; no clear D. Germline V gives CDR1 SEHNR, CDR2 FQNEAQ (reference sequence). The V gene lost 5 bases and the J gene lost 0 bases, with 2 bases spanning the gap. The CDR3 contains 11 residues. Written as DNA, the CDR3 is TGTGCCAGCAGCGTCTCCTACGAGCAGTACTTC. Amino acids: CASSVSYEQYF.

V and J are TRBV3-1 and TRBJ1-2; weak D call: TRBD1 (5 bases). This CDR3 region has 14 residues. Germline CDR1 is LGHDT and CDR2 is YNNKEL (reference sequence). Trimming left V 1 base short and J 3 bases short, with 9 bases between. The CDR3 sequence: CASSQVRGDYGYTF. For the CDR3, the DNA is TGTGCCAGCAGCCAAGTAAGGGGCGACTATGGCTACACCTTC.

The V gene is TRBV4-2, the J gene TRBJ2-5; D call uncertain. The CDR3 consists of 14 residues. Germline V CDR1 and CDR2: LGHNA, YNFKEQ. Trimming removed 0 bases from V and 0 bases from J, with 5 bases in between. This CDR3 is CASSQELYQETQYF. The CDR3 bases are TGTGCCAGCAGCCAAGAGTTGTACCAAGAGACCCAGTACTTC.

This rearrangement joins TRBV12-3 or TRBV12-4 to TRBJ1-3; 8 bases are a match to TRBD1. CDR3 length: 17 residues. J gave up 0 bases and V 2 bases, and 6 bases lay outside the gene matches. The chain's CDR3 is CASSLYGQGYSGNTIYF. For the CDR3, the DNA is TGTGCCAGCAGTTTATATGGACAGGGTTACTCTGGAAACACCATATATTTT.